This T cell receptor beta chain was captured by sequencing in a study of response to subunit inactivated influenza vaccine. CDR1 LGHNA and CDR2 YSLEER come from the germline V gene. After removal of 3 bases from V and 4 bases from J, the junction contained 17 bases not matched to a gene. The CDR3 is 18 amino acids. TCRdb re-analysed the RT-PCR reads in MiXCR, keeping a single row per CDR3 protein. The sample carries roughly 790,000 distinct CDR3 sequences, about 20% recorded once. Details on this clonotype: The antigen remains undetermined.

Findings and limits, study-wide: Researchers suggested that each seasonal influenza vaccination recruits few new T cells.

This rearrangement joins TRBV4-3 to TRBJ2-7, with 8 bases that match TRBD1. The sequence was collected from a man aged 50 or older who received an inactivated influenza vaccine. The sequenced sample was PBMCs from blood, obtained 5 days after vaccination. The CDR3 sequence: CASSQRIRDRGAPYEQYF. DNA for the CDR3: TGCGCCAGCAGCCAGAGGATCCGAGACAGGGGCGCACCGTACGAGCAGTACTTC.